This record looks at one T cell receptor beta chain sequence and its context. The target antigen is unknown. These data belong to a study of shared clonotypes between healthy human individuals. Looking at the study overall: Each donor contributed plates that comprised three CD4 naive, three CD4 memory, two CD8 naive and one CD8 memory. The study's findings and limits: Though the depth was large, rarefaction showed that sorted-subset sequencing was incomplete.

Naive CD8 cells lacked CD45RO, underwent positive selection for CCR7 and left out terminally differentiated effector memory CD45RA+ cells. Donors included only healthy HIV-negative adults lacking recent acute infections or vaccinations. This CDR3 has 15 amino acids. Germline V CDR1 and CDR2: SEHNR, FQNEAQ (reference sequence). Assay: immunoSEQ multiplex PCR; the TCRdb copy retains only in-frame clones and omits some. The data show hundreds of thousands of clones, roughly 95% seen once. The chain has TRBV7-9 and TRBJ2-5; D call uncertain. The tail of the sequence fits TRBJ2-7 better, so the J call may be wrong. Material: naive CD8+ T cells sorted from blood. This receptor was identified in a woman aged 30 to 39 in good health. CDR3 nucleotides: TGTGCCAGCAGCCTCTTCGTAGGAAGCTCCTACGAGCAGTACTTC. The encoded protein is CASSLFVGSSYEQYF.